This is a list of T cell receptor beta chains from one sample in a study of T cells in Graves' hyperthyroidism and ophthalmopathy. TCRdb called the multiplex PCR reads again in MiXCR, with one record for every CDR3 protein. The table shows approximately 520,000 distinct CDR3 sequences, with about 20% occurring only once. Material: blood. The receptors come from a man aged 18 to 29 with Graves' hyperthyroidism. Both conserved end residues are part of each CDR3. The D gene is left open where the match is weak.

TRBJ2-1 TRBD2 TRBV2 CASTRLAGGRYEQFF
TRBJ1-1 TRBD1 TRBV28 CASRDSPTTMNTEAFF
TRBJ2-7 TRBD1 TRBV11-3 CASSLSDRQHEQYF
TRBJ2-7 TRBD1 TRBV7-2 CASSSLGQGPYEQYF
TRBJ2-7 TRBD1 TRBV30 CAWSAPGQGSLYEQYF
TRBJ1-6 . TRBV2 CASSDLYSPLHF
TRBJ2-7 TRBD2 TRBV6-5 CASRLAGGAYEQYF
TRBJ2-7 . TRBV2 CASSPTLTGTTYEQYF
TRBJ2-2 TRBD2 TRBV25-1 CASKRGGGTGELFF
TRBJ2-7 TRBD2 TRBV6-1 CASTSGRGGEQYF
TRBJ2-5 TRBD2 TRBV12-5 CASAGGGETQYF
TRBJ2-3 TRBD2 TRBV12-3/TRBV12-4 CASSSGGEQRGQYF
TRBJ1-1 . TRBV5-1 CASSIDNGGNTEAFF
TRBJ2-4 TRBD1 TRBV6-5 CASSSRTGYIQYF
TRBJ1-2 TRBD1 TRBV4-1 CASRGGRGPSFYGYTF
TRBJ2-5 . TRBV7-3 CASSLSGTRGETQYF
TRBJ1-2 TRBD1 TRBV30 CAWSADRDYYGYTF
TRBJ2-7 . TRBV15 CATSRDPGAGAEQYF
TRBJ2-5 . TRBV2 CASRRFQETQYF
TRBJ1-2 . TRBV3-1 CASSQGHGYGYTF
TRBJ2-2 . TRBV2 CASKPGSGELFF
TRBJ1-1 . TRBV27 CASSFRAGAEAFF
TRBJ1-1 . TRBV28 CASRRDASNTEAFF
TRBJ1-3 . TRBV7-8 CASSLESYSGNTIYF
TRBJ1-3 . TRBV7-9 CASSLAVGLDTIYF
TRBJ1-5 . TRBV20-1 CSARGGGTDSNQPQHF
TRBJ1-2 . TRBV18 CASSEGGRYGYTF
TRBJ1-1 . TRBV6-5 CASSYSKGWAFEAFF
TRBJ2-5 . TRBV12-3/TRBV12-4 CASSFEGGPEWETQYF
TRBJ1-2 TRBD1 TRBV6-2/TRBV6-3 CASSFRTGWDGYTF
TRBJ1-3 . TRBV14 CASSPPGERGRNTIYF
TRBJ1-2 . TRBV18 CASSHKGGRGYGYTF
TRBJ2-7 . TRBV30 CAWRGGPSYEQYF
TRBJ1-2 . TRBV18 CASSDLRDGPLPNYGYTF